The source of this TCR beta chain is a study of human T cells and chemical hapten exposure (dated by TCRdb to about 2021). Some background on the complete study: For sensitization, 2% DPC in acetone was applied to a roughly 2 cm by roughly 2 cm area of upper inner arm skin. Throughout the roughly 23-week study period, patients were also given weekly therapeutic DPC doses on the scalp. In alopecia patients, the study followed how the peripheral blood TCR repertoire changed in vivo over primary and secondary sensitization to diphenylcyclopropenone (DPC), a hapten. About 30 alopecia patients provided blood for TCR sequencing at one to four time points (pre-sensitization, 2, 6 and 24 weeks). Patch testing on the upper back used Finn chambers containing 0.01% DPC, with scoring done after 6 days according to International Contact Dermatitis Research Group standards. Most of the patients in the cohort were female, and the cohort covered alopecia areata with under or over 50% scalp involvement, alopecia totalis and alopecia universalis. Blood samples were taken from patients before sensitization (week 0) and then at 2, 6 and about 24 weeks after DPC sensitization. Libraries were combined into a pool for sequencing, and differences in TCR yield between samples came mainly from small differences in library volumes within the pool.

Sample time point, as interpreted from the label and publication: pre-sensitization, week 0. Per the publication, the treatment or condition label means: therapeutic diphenylcyclopropenone sensitization with weekly scalp DPC. At every patch-test visit, the blood draw took place before the patch test was put on. Patients were eligible if aged 18 to 70, diagnosed with alopecia and judged suitable for DPC therapy, and pregnant patients were excluded. Total RNA was extracted from unfractionated whole blood collected in Tempus Blood RNA tubes. Libraries were constructed by RACE. Sequenced on a NextSeq 500. During library preparation, unique molecular identifiers were attached to individual cDNA molecules so that TCRs could be counted in a quantitative, reproducible way. From each blood RNA sample, both TCR alpha and TCR beta chains were sequenced. In the authors' own workflow: The median number of TCRs per sample was 95,638, ranging from about 20,000 to 750,000. V, J and CDR3 annotation of the TCR reads was carried out using the Decombinator software suite. Every sample was subsampled to the same number of TCRs (28,000) for the PS versus PT1 abundance plots. TCRs were defined as expanded if absent before sensitization and observed at least eight times at the 2-week time point. TCRdb reanalyzed the raw reads on its own, using fastp at Q25 for trimming and MiXCR for clone calling, and kept in-frame beta chains. Each record represents a unique CDR3 protein, reported with the most common genes and DNA among its rows. TCRdb's processing, not the study's, gives the V and J calls here. The sample table lists around 330,000 distinct CDR3 sequences, about 5% of them with a count of one. The ten largest make up approximately 8.2% of the sample.

The CDR3 covers 16 residues, taking in both the cysteine and the phenylalanine. Only the CDR3 portion is preserved as DNA: 48 bases, with reading frame beginning at the first base. Trimming accounts for 4 bases at V and 2 bases at J, while the number of junction bases matched to no gene is 5. Looking up the germline V gene (reference sequence) yields CDR1 LNHDA and CDR2 SQIVND. Broader findings and caveats from the paper: After repeated subsampling, the strength of the expansion versus patch-test correlation and the threshold at which it became significant changed. Because every patient had alopecia, a presumed autoimmune disease, the patients' immune response might differ from that of healthy individuals. Compared with pre-sensitization or healthy control sets, expanded TCRs formed significantly more large CDR3 similarity clusters, which is consistent with antigen-driven responses. DPC sensitization did not change how many TCRs were above 1 in 1000 frequency, and no evidence was found of alterations in global repertoire structure. The number of PT1 expanded TCRs positively correlated with patch test score, significant at thresholds 8, 16 and 32 but not 4.

Details on this clonotype: Its recognized antigen is unknown. Within one base of it there is no much larger clone, and no base qualities were kept.

The source of this sequence is a woman under 30 with alopecia areata. Some clones in this sample may be carry-over from other donors' samples. The sample consisted of whole blood, taken in connection with sensitization to the hapten diphenylcyclopropenone (DPC). The rearranged segments are TRBV19 and TRBJ2-3, and TRBD2 matches 11 of the central bases. In nucleotide form, the sequence is TGTGCCAGTAGTAACCTAGCGGGGGGACCCACAGATACGCAGTATTTT. Translation gives CASSNLAGGPTDTQYF.